These T cell receptor beta chains were read from a single sample in a study of blood T cell repertoires in COVID-19. This table comes from immunoSEQ multiplex PCR, and its TCRdb copy is limited to in-frame clones, with some not included. This table holds about 150,000 clones, under 85% found once. The specimen sequenced was peripheral blood. These receptors all stem from a man in his sixties with COVID-19, enrolled during active disease. The CDR3 runs from the conserved cysteine through the conserved F or W. The D gene is left open where the match is weak. Expanded clones are given a class, and other clones once, few, many or no size at all.

CDR3,DNA,size,V,D,J
CASSSGTRDSYEQYF,TGTGCCAGCAGTTCTGGGACTAGGGACTCCTACGAGCAGTACTTC,-,TRBV5-5,TRBD2,TRBJ2-7
CATSREEGGLGQPQHF,TGTGCCACCAGCAGAGAGGAGGGAGGTTTGGGTCAGCCCCAGCATTTT,few,TRBV15,-,TRBJ1-5
CASSGQGWDIQYF,TGTGCCAGCAGCGGACAGGGTTGGGACATTCAGTACTTC,-,TRBV25-1,TRBD1,TRBJ2-4
CASRPDRAVIDTIYF,TGTGCCAGCAGACCGGACAGGGCAGTGATCGACACCATATATTTT,few,TRBV28,TRBD1,TRBJ1-3
CASSSWGQGGVYEQYF,TGTGCCAGCTCATCATGGGGACAGGGGGGAGTCTACGAGCAGTACTTC,-,TRBV18,TRBD1,TRBJ2-7
CASSLERVGAGNTIYF,TGTGCCAGCAGCTTAGAACGAGTAGGAGCCGGAAACACCATATATTTT,-,TRBV7-6,-,TRBJ1-3
CASSQTADRGGYGYTF,TGTGCCAGCAGCCAAACAGCGGACAGGGGAGGGTATGGCTACACCTTC,-,TRBV3-1/TRBV3-2,TRBD1,TRBJ1-2
CASSKGQGSNTEAFF,TGTGCCAGCAGCAAGGGACAGGGTTCTAACACTGAAGCTTTCTTT,-,TRBV7-2,TRBD1,TRBJ1-1
CASSDTGGWSEAFF,TGTGCCAGCAGTGATACAGGGGGCTGGTCTGAAGCTTTCTTT,once,TRBV2,TRBD1,TRBJ1-1
CASSLEQAYNEQFF,TGCGCCAGCAGCCTCGAACAGGCCTACAATGAGCAGTTCTTC,-,TRBV5-1,-,TRBJ2-1
CASSFQEGAEQYF,TGTGCCAGCAGCTTTCAGGAAGGGGCCGAGCAGTACTTC,-,TRBV7-3,-,TRBJ2-7
CASRQGLAVTYEQYF,TGTGCCAGCAGGCAGGGACTAGCGGTAACCTACGAGCAGTACTTC,-,TRBV2,TRBD2,TRBJ2-7
CASTQQGRVTEAFF,TGTGCCAGCACCCAGCAGGGAAGGGTCACTGAAGCTTTCTTT,-,TRBV14,-,TRBJ1-1
CASSPEQGVFYEQYF,TGTGCCAGCAGCCCAGAGCAGGGTGTATTCTACGAGCAGTACTTC,few,TRBV14,-,TRBJ2-7
CASSLFTSDEQYF,TGTGCCAGCAGTTTATTTACTAGCGACGAGCAGTACTTC,once,TRBV27,TRBD2,TRBJ2-7
CASSSVAASTDTQYF,TGTGCCAGCAGCTCCGTGGCGGCTAGCACAGATACGCAGTATTTT,few,TRBV7-2,-,TRBJ2-3
CSVGGGREHGYTF,TGCAGCGTTGGAGGGGGCCGCGAACATGGCTACACCTTC,-,TRBV29-1,TRBD1,TRBJ1-2
CASSYRGSSNQPQHF,TGTGCCAGCAGTTACAGAGGTAGTAGCAATCAGCCCCAGCATTTT,-,TRBV6-2/TRBV6-3,-,TRBJ1-5
CATSREQGDEKLFF,TGTGCCACCAGCAGAGAGCAGGGGGATGAAAAACTGTTTTTT,-,TRBV15,TRBD1,TRBJ1-4
CASSLDRGGDTEAFF,TGTGCCAGCAGCTTAGATAGGGGAGGGGACACTGAAGCTTTCTTT,once,TRBV11-3,-,TRBJ1-1
CASSFWGQGIDEQYF,TGTGCCAGCAGCTTTTGGGGGCAGGGGATCGACGAGCAGTACTTC,-,TRBV11-2,-,TRBJ2-7
CASSQERGASYEQYF,TGTGCCAGCAGCCAAGAGCGGGGGGCCTCCTACGAGCAGTACTTC,-,TRBV7-2,TRBD2,TRBJ2-7
CASSPPRGGGNTEAFF,TGTGCCAGCTCACCACCGCGTGGGGGAGGTAACACTGAAGCTTTCTTT,few,TRBV18,-,TRBJ1-1
CASSPGGDYGYTF,TGTGCCAGCTCGCCGGGGGGAGACTATGGCTACACCTTC,-,TRBV18,-,TRBJ1-2
CASSSGGSYGYTF,TGTGCCAGTAGCTCGGGGGGAAGCTATGGCTACACCTTC,-,TRBV19,-,TRBJ1-2
CASSIGTGGKRNTEAFF,TGTGCCAGCAGCATTGGGACAGGGGGCAAGAGGAACACTGAAGCTTTCTTT,-,TRBV7-8,TRBD1,TRBJ1-1
CASSLRRTGVTDTQYF,TGTGCCAGCAGCCTCCGCAGGACAGGGGTGACAGATACGCAGTATTTT,-,TRBV7-2,TRBD1,TRBJ2-3
CASCPQGQGYGYTF,TGTGCCAGCTGTCCTCAAGGACAGGGTTATGGCTACACCTTC,-,TRBV25-1,TRBD1,TRBJ1-2
CASSAQSTGTGYEKLFF,TGTGCCAGCAGCGCCCAATCTACCGGGACAGGGTATGAAAAACTGTTTTTT,-,TRBV9,TRBD1,TRBJ1-4
CASSLDEVETQYF,TGTGCCAGCAGCTTAGACGAGGTGGAGACCCAGTACTTC,-,TRBV7-2,-,TRBJ2-5
CASSYVQNNSPLHF,TGTGCCAGCAGTTACGTCCAGAATAATTCACCCCTCCACTTT,-,TRBV6-5,-,TRBJ1-6
CASSQDQGASYGYTF,TGTGCCAGCAGCCAAGACCAGGGGGCAAGCTATGGCTACACCTTC,few,TRBV14,TRBD1,TRBJ1-2
CASSLDSMNTEAFF,TGCGCCAGCAGCTTGGACAGCATGAACACTGAAGCTTTCTTT,-,TRBV5-1,-,TRBJ1-1
CASSSRTGLNQETQYF,TGTGCCAGCAGTTCGAGGACAGGGTTGAACCAAGAGACCCAGTACTTC,-,TRBV27,TRBD1,TRBJ2-5
CASSIAVVGGGNQPQHF,TGTGCCAGTAGTATAGCCGTAGTCGGGGGGGGCAATCAGCCCCAGCATTTT,-,TRBV19,-,TRBJ1-5
CASSATGKPSNTEAFF,TGTGCCAGCAGCGCCACAGGCAAACCTTCGAACACTGAAGCTTTCTTT,-,TRBV7-3,-,TRBJ1-1
CASRPPGQGGYEQYF,TGTGCCAGCAGACCCCCGGGACAGGGGGGCTACGAGCAGTACTTC,-,TRBV7-2,TRBD1,TRBJ2-7
CASSYPGTGEVGYTF,TGTGCCAGCAGTTATCCAGGGACAGGGGAGGTTGGCTACACCTTC,few,TRBV28,TRBD1,TRBJ1-2
CASGRQGSNEKLFF,TGTGCCAGCGGGCGACAGGGCTCTAATGAAAAACTGTTTTTT,-,TRBV3-1/TRBV3-2,TRBD1,TRBJ1-4
CASSIGGRGYGNTIYF,TGTGCCAGTAGTATAGGTGGCAGGGGCTACGGAAACACCATATATTTT,-,TRBV19,-,TRBJ1-3
CASSLRASGYNEQFF,TGCGCCAGCAGCCTAAGGGCTAGCGGGTACAATGAGCAGTTCTTC,-,TRBV4-3,TRBD2,TRBJ2-1
CASSLESRTGYGYTF,TGTGCCAGCAGTTTAGAGTCTCGGACAGGTTATGGCTACACCTTC,once,TRBV28,TRBD1,TRBJ1-2
CASRETASTDTQYF,TGTGCCAGCAGGGAGACAGCTAGCACAGATACGCAGTATTTT,-,TRBV7-9,-,TRBJ2-3
CASSENSPNYGYTF,TGTGCCAGCAGCGAGAACAGCCCTAACTATGGCTACACCTTC,few,TRBV7-9,-,TRBJ1-2
CASSQDAGGTEAFF,TGCGCCAGCAGCCAAGATGCGGGGGGCACTGAAGCTTTCTTT,-,TRBV4-3,-,TRBJ1-1
CASSSPGLQETQYF,TGTGCCAGCAGCAGCCCGGGACTACAGGAGACCCAGTACTTC,-,TRBV9,TRBD2,TRBJ2-5
CSVGGQVYTQYF,TGCAGCGTTGGCGGTCAAGTGTATACGCAGTATTTT,-,TRBV29-1,-,TRBJ2-3
CAIRGTGRYEQYF,TGTGCCATCAGGGGGACAGGGCGATACGAGCAGTACTTC,-,TRBV10-3,TRBD1,TRBJ2-7
CASTATTGFTGELFF,TGTGCCAGTACTGCGACTACAGGGTTCACCGGGGAGCTGTTTTTT,few,TRBV19,-,TRBJ2-2
CASTVTGGNSPLHF,TGTGCCAGCACCGTAACAGGGGGCAATTCACCCCTCCACTTT,-,TRBV6-5,TRBD1,TRBJ1-6
CASSRSGGAYNEQFF,TGTGCCAGCAGCAGAAGCGGGGGGGCCTACAATGAGCAGTTCTTC,-,TRBV6-5,TRBD2,TRBJ2-1
CASSYSGQGTNEKLFF,TGTGCCAGCAGTTACTCCGGACAGGGAACTAATGAAAAACTGTTTTTT,-,TRBV6-5,TRBD1,TRBJ1-4
CASSVGQGTGELFF,TGTGCCAGCAGCGTAGGACAGGGAACCGGGGAGCTGTTTTTT,-,TRBV9,TRBD1,TRBJ2-2